This T cell receptor beta chain was recovered during a study of blood T cell repertoires in COVID-19. V lost 8 bases and J 1 base, leaving 9 bases between the germline ends. The CDR3 runs 14 residues. Germline values: CDR1 MNHEY, CDR2 SMNVEV (reference sequence). Sequenced by immunoSEQ multiplex PCR; TCRdb stores in-frame clones only, minus some. The sample includes 100,000 to 150,000 clones, around 88% seen only once; the top ten take about 9.4%. The sequence was collected from a man aged 50 or older with acute or convalescent COVID-19. The V and J genes are TRBV27 and TRBJ1-6; unclear D gene. The sample was peripheral blood. The CDR3 protein is CASGWRSYNSPLHF. CDR3 nucleotides: TGTGCCAGCGGATGGAGGTCCTATAATTCACCCCTCCACTTT.